This TCR beta chain was sequenced in a study of regulatory T cells in long-lasting Graves disease. This clonotype was observed at least ten times. Its antigen is still unknown. Building of the TCR beta libraries involved iRepertoire HTBI primers and Arm-PCR of CDR3 regions. TCRdb itself ran the multiplex PCR reads through MiXCR, one entry per CDR3 protein. The sample has 400,000 to 550,000 distinct CDR3 sequences; 15% to 20% are singletons. Noted time point: newly diagnosed GD, antithyroid drugs for less than 3 months. Construction of the TCR library relied on RNA isolated from PBMCs. CDR1 and CDR2 (germline): MDHEN, SYDVKM. The CDR3 is made up of 12 amino acids. Trimming left V 8 bases short and J 10 bases short, with 12 bases between. The study's findings and limits: Gene preferences differed: TRBV28, TRBJ1-2, TRBJ2-5 in persistent cases.

The same sample was also studied in work on T cells in Graves' hyperthyroidism and ophthalmopathy. As reported in that work: HTBI primers were the set used in a first-round RT-PCR of the TCR CDR3.

The gene calls are TRBV28 and TRBJ1-6, with D maybe TRBD1 (6 bases). The receptor was isolated from a woman between 25 and 40 years old with Graves disease. This sample comprised peripheral blood mononuclear cells (PBMCs), obtained at new diagnosis, from a patient treated with antithyroid drugs. The CDR3 DNA is TGTGCCAGCGGCCACAGGGAGTCACCCCTCCACTTT. Translated, it gives CASGHRESPLHF.